One sample yielded the 17 T cell receptor beta chains listed below, sequenced in a study of Graves' ophthalmopathy and Graves' hyperthyroidism. Investigators amplified TCR beta CDR3 regions from RNA transcripts. Following a first-round RT-PCR that used HTBI primers, a second-round multiplex PCR was carried out. TCRdb used MiXCR to reprocess the multiplex PCR reads, holding one entry per CDR3 protein. The table has around 1.1 million distinct CDR3 sequences, 36% seen once. The sample comprised peripheral blood or thyroid tissue (not recorded which). The origin of the receptors is an adult man with Graves' hyperthyroidism.

This clonotype has more than one count but fewer than ten. The J gene is TRBJ2-5, the V gene TRBV7-8; 11 bases fit TRBD2. The CDR3 runs to 16 residues. The germline gives CDR1 SGHVS, CDR2 FQNEAQ. Unmatched junction bases numbered 7, after V lost 5 bases and J lost 2 bases. The CDR3 sequence: CASSPGLADLQETQYF. Written as DNA, the CDR3 is TGTGCCAGCAGCCCGGGACTAGCGGACCTACAAGAGACCCAGTACTTC.

This chain uses TRBV18 with TRBJ1-1, with D possibly TRBD1 on 6 matching bases. The CDR3 length is 14 residues. CDR1 KGHSH and CDR2 LQKENI come from the germline V gene. Trimming took 5 bases from V and 5 from J, leaving 15 bases between them. The CDR3 loop is CASSSRGGGTEAFF. In DNA form, the CDR3 reads TGTGCCAGCTCATCCAGGGGCGGGGGGACTGAAGCTTTCTTT. Full variable domain (rest looked up from reference TRBV18 and TRBJ1-1): NAGVMQNPRHLVRRRGQEARLRCSPMKGHSHVYWYRQLPEEGLKFMVYLQKENIIDESGMPKERFSAEFPKEGPSILRIQQVVRGDSAAYFCASSSRGGGTEAFFGQGTRLTVV.

This clonotype was picked up many times. The chain recombines TRBV6-5 with TRBJ2-5; the match to TRBD1 covers 11 bases. The V segment lost 4 bases and the J segment 5 bases; nucleotides outside the gene matches: 6. The CDR3 spans 15 residues. Germline assignment: CDR1 MNHEY and CDR2 SVGAGI. CDR3 loop: CASSSTDRGQETQYF. CDR3 nucleotide sequence: TGTGCCAGCAGTTCTACGGACAGGGGGCAGGAGACCCAGTACTTC.

This clonotype turned up a few times. This chain connects TRBV7-9 to TRBJ1-6, with a tentative D call TRBD1 (6 bases). V gave up 7 bases and J gave up 7 bases, with 14 bases separating them. CDR1 and CDR2 from the germline V gene are SEHNR and FQNEAQ (reference sequence). The CDR3 spans 14 residues. The CDR3 DNA follows: TGTGCCAGCACCCCCTCGGGGGGCAATTCACCCCTCCACTTT. Encoded protein: CASTPSGGNSPLHF.

The chain couples TRBV14 to TRBJ1-2; 10 positions match TRBD1. The CDR3 extends over 17 amino acids. Germline-derived CDR1 and CDR2 are SGHDN and FVKESK. V lost 3 bases to trimming and J lost 4 bases; unmatched junction nucleotides: 11. This CDR3 is CASSHRDRGPPPYGYTF. The DNA for the CDR3 is TGTGCCAGCAGCCATCGGGACAGGGGCCCACCTCCCTATGGCTACACCTTC.

There are many counts of this clonotype. The rearrangement links TRBV29-1 to TRBJ2-7; a possible D gene is TRBD1 (6 bases). V dropped 2 bases and J dropped 0 bases, with 17 bases sitting between them. The germline V gene encodes CDR1 SQVTM and CDR2 ANQGSEA. This CDR3 spans 16 amino acids. Written as DNA, the CDR3 is TGCAGCGTTGAACTCCAGGGGTCCGGGATCTCCTACGAGCAGTACTTC. The encoded protein is CSVELQGSGISYEQYF.

This clonotype showed up many times. The chain uses TRBV11-2 and TRBJ2-7, with D possibly being TRBD1 or TRBD2 (5 bases each). CDR1 and CDR2 from the germline V gene are SGHAT and FQNNGV. Trimming took 4 bases from V and 12 from J, leaving 22 bases between them. The CDR3 length is 14 residues. This CDR3 reads CASSSLSGRRRLYF. The CDR3 DNA reads TGTGCCAGCAGCTCCCTATCGGGACGAAGGAGGCTGTACTTC. Combining the CDR3 with reference TRBV11-2 and TRBJ2-7 gives the whole variable domain EAGVAQSPRYKIIEKRQSVAFWCNPISGHATLYWYQQILGQGPKLLIQFQNNGVVDDSQLPKDRFSAERLKGVDSTLKIQPAKLEDSAVYLCASSSLSGRRRLYFGPGTRLTVT.

The sample holds a few counts of this clonotype. At one of its ends the junction is not consistent with the germline gene, which may arise from a read error. The J gene is TRBJ1-2, the V gene TRBV10-3, with TRBD1 identical over 8 bases. CDR1 ENHRY and CDR2 SYGVKD come from the germline V gene. This CDR3 is built from 15 residues. The CDR3 loop reads CASSYSKRTGNGYTF. The CDR3 DNA reads as TGTGCCAGCAGTTACTCGAAAAGGACAGGGAACGGCTACACCTTC.

This chain connects TRBV7-9 to TRBJ1-4; D possibly corresponds to TRBD1 (5 bases). The CDR3 runs to 16 residues. Trimming stripped 1 base from V and 1 base from J, with 10 bases between. CDR1 and CDR2 from the germline V gene are SEHNR and FQNEAQ (reference sequence). For the CDR3, the DNA is TGTGCCAGCAGCTTAGGTCAGGGCAGAACTAATGAAAAACTGTTTTTT. This sequence encodes CASSLGQGRTNEKLFF. Based on the CDR3 plus reference TRBV7-9 and TRBJ1-4, the full variable domain is DTGVSQNPRHKITKRGQNVTFRCDPISEHNRLYWYRQTLGQGPEFLTYFQNEAQLEKSRLLSDRFSAERPKGSFSTLEIQRTEQGDSAMYLCASSLGQGRTNEKLFFGSGTQLSVL.

This clonotype was recorded many times. The chain uses TRBV7-7 and TRBJ2-2, with 14 bases identical to TRBD2. This CDR3 region has 16 residues. Germline lookup yields CDR1 SSHAT and CDR2 FNYEAQ (reference sequence). J was trimmed by 5 bases and V by 5 bases; bases with no gene match: 4. The CDR3 DNA is TGTGCCAGCAGCCGGGGACTAGCGGGAGTGACCGGGGAGCTGTTTTTT. This encodes CASSRGLAGVTGELFF.

This clonotype was detected ten times or more. The chain uses TRBV10-3 and TRBJ1-1; no clear D. Trimming stripped 3 bases from V and 1 base from J, with 12 bases between. Germline CDR1 reads ENHRY; CDR2 reads SYGVKD. This CDR3 spans 15 amino acids. The CDR3 DNA sequence: TGTGCCATCAGTGAAGAAAACAGACAGAACACTGAAGCTTTCTTT. It specifies CAISEENRQNTEAFF.

The rearrangement links TRBV20-1 to TRBJ2-7, with 7 bases aligning to TRBD1. Germline V gene lookup returns CDR1 DFQATT and CDR2 SNEGSKA (reference sequence). V trimming: 5 bases; J trimming: 3 bases; junction bases outside the gene matches: 25. This CDR3 has 19 amino acids. The CDR3, as DNA: TGCAGTGCTCCCCGCCTACGGTCGACAGGGTTCGGAGCCCTCTACGAGCAGTACTTC. Its protein product is CSAPRLRSTGFGALYEQYF.

The rearrangement joins TRBV20-1 to TRBJ1-5, with 9 bases that match TRBD1. V shed 6 bases, J shed 5 bases, and the junction held 11 bases outside the gene matches. Germline V CDR1 and CDR2: DFQATT, SNEGSKA (reference sequence). The length of the CDR3 is 15 residues. The DNA for the CDR3 is TGCAGTGCGGATACCGGGACAGGGCGGGATCAGCCCCAGCATTTT. Residues: CSADTGTGRDQPQHF.

This clonotype has more than one count but fewer than ten. The J gene is TRBJ1-2, the V gene TRBV12-3 or TRBV12-4; weak D call: TRBD1 (6 bases). There are 16 residues in the CDR3. V gave up 6 bases and J gave up 4 bases, with 21 bases separating them. The CDR3 reads CASSQGVQGPRYGYTF. The CDR3 DNA reads TGTGCCAGCAGCCAAGGTGTACAGGGACCCCGCTATGGCTACACCTTC.

The V call is TRBV20-1, the J call TRBJ1-1; D not resolved. The CDR3 has 13 amino acids. The germline V gene has CDR1 DFQATT and CDR2 SNEGSKA (reference sequence). Between the trimmed V and J ends, which lost 0 bases and 5 bases, there was a span of 10 bases. CDR3 sequence (DNA): TGCAGTGCTAGAGATTTCATTGCTACTGAAGCTTTCTTT. Translation: CSARDFIATEAFF.

The rearrangement uses TRBV4-3 and TRBJ2-2, with D possibly being TRBD1 or TRBD2 (7 bases each). The V end was cut by 3 bases, the J end by 4 bases, with 12 bases between. From germline, CDR1 is LGHNA and CDR2 YSLEER. This CDR3 is 15 amino acids long. The CDR3 reads CASSHTGEGTGELFF. Written as DNA, the CDR3 is TGCGCCAGCAGCCATACAGGGGAGGGCACCGGGGAGCTGTTTTTT.

This clonotype turned up a few times. The rearrangement uses TRBV4-1 and TRBJ1-6; D may be TRBD1 (5 bases). Trimming removed 3 bases at V and 7 bases at J, with 13 bases between. The germline V gene encodes CDR1 MGHRA and CDR2 YSYEKL. The CDR3 sequence is 15 residues long. CDR3 loop: CASSQQRDSNSPLHF. CDR3 nucleotide sequence: TGCGCCAGCAGCCAGCAAAGGGACTCCAATTCACCCCTCCACTTT.